Presented here are 25 T cell receptor beta chains from one specimen sequenced in a study of blood T cell repertoires in COVID-19. Repertoires were generated with immunoSEQ multiplex PCR, while TCRdb's copy carries only in-frame clones and drops some. The sample has about 230,000 clones; approximately 80% are singletons. Sequenced input: PBMCs or T cells enriched from blood (not recorded which). These receptors all stem from a man aged 55 to 69 who had recovered from COVID-19.

CDR3 sequence reads: CASSLQGGQPQHF. The CDR3 nucleotides read TGTGCCAGCTCACTACAGGGTGGACAGCCCCAGCATTTT. The V gene is TRBV18, the J gene TRBJ1-5, with D perhaps TRBD1 (6 bases). V lost 4 bases and J lost 7, with 11 bases in between. Germline lookup yields CDR1 KGHSH and CDR2 LQKENI. This CDR3 has 13 amino acids.

The J gene is TRBJ2-1, the V gene TRBV7-9; unclear D gene. The CDR3 consists of 14 residues. V lost 2 bases and J lost 7, with 12 bases in between. Germline CDR1 and CDR2: SEHNR and FQNEAQ (reference sequence). CDR3 sequence: CASSLPGLMNEQFF. DNA of the CDR3: TGTGCCAGCAGCTTACCGGGTCTAATGAATGAGCAGTTCTTC.

This clone was counted ten times or more. The J gene is TRBJ2-1, the V gene TRBV7-9, with 7 bases fitting TRBD2. Per the germline V gene, CDR1 is SEHNR and CDR2 is FQNEAQ (reference sequence). V was clipped by 5 bases and J by 0 bases; unmatched bases: 10. The CDR3 spans 17 residues. The CDR3 DNA is TGTGCCAGCAGCCCTCGCCAAGCGGGGAGCTCCTACAATGAGCAGTTCTTC. Translation gives CASSPRQAGSSYNEQFF.

This chain joins TRBV15 and TRBJ1-2; 7 positions match TRBD1. V shed 0 bases and J 5 bases; nucleotides not matched to a gene: 12. The CDR3 is 17 residues long. Per germline, CDR1 LNHNV and CDR2 YYDKDF (reference sequence). The CDR3 here is CATSRETGQLRGYGYTF. CDR3 nucleotide sequence: TGTGCCACCAGCAGAGAAACGGGACAGCTTCGAGGGTATGGCTACACCTTC.

The chain joins TRBV11-3 to TRBJ1-1, with 7 bases that match TRBD1. CDR1 is SGHNT, CDR2 YENEEA, per germline. The CDR3 is made up of 14 amino acids. The V gene end was trimmed by 1 base and the J gene end by 5 bases; junction bases not matched to a gene: 4. The CDR3 region has the DNA TGTGCCAGCAGCTTAGGGGACAGATGGACTGAAGCTTTCTTT. Translation gives CASSLGDRWTEAFF.

This rearrangement joins TRBV4-1 to TRBJ2-3, with TRBD1 identical over 9 bases. CDR3 length: 15 residues. The J segment lost 5 bases and the V segment lost 5 bases, leaving 8 bases of the junction unmatched. Germline V CDR1 and CDR2: MGHRA, YSYEKL. As DNA, the CDR3 is TGCGCCAGCAGCGGAACAGGGGGCCGGGTAGATACGCAGTATTTT. Amino acid sequence: CASSGTGGRVDTQYF.

This clone came up once. The chain couples TRBV30 to TRBJ2-5; a weak D match, TRBD2 (6 bases). Per the germline V gene, CDR1 is GTSNPN and CDR2 is SVGIG (reference sequence). The CDR3 runs to 11 residues. The V and J ends lost 4 bases and 7 bases respectively, with 10 bases between them. The CDR3 sequence is CAWTRGGTQYF. As DNA, the CDR3 is TGTGCCTGGACGAGGGGAGGGACCCAGTACTTC.

The J gene is TRBJ1-4, the V gene TRBV7-9; D is undetermined. V dropped 1 base and J dropped 2 bases, with 14 bases sitting between them. Germline CDR1 SEHNR, CDR2 FQNEAQ (reference sequence). The CDR3 spans 17 residues. CDR3 in DNA: TGTGCCAGCAGCTTAGACGACTCTCTGTCGACTAATGAAAAACTGTTTTTT. Protein: CASSLDDSLSTNEKLFF.

Worth noting for this clone: Other nucleotide sequences from this sample produce the same CDR3. The rearrangement links TRBV9 to TRBJ1-2; D unclear. Trimming took off 0 bases at V and 1 base at J, with 4 bases between the two ends. Germline CDR1 SGDLS, CDR2 YYNGEE. This CDR3 is built from 13 residues. The CDR3 here is CASSVDSNYGYTF. The CDR3, as DNA: TGTGCCAGCAGCGTAGACAGTAACTATGGCTACACCTTC.

V is TRBV18 and J is TRBJ1-4; 8 nucleotides agree with TRBD1. CDR3 length: 14 amino acids. With V trimmed by 4 bases and J by 3 bases, 1 base remained unmatched. Germline CDR1 reads KGHSH; CDR2 reads LQKENI. The DNA of the CDR3 is TGTGCCAGCTCACAGACAGGGGCTAATGAAAAACTGTTTTTT. It translates to CASSQTGANEKLFF.

In this sample, this clone turned up once. The chain uses TRBV24-1 and TRBJ2-2, with 10 bases identical to TRBD1. Germline V gene sequence: CDR1 KGHDR, CDR2 SFDVKD. Germline trimming cut 6 bases from V and 5 bases from J; bases unmatched to any gene: 2. The CDR3 length is 14 residues. The CDR3 DNA sequence: TGTGCCACCAGTAGGACAGGGGGGACCGGGGAGCTGTTTTTT. Translating it yields CATSRTGGTGELFF.

The V call is TRBV10-3, the J call TRBJ2-1; D unclear. Trimming stripped 0 bases from V and 5 bases from J, with 5 bases between. Per the germline V gene, CDR1 is ENHRY and CDR2 is SYGVKD. The CDR3 extends over 13 amino acids. CDR3 sequence: CAISESGDNEQFF. The CDR3 DNA sequence: TGTGCCATCAGTGAGTCAGGAGACAATGAGCAGTTCTTC.

The gene calls are TRBV2 and TRBJ2-7; TRBD2 aligns across 16 bases. This CDR3 is built from 17 residues. In germline, CDR1 is SNHLY, CDR2 FYNNEI. With V trimmed by 6 bases and J by 4 bases, 9 bases remained unmatched. The CDR3 loop reads CASSLAGLAGGEYEQYF. The CDR3 DNA reads TGTGCCAGCAGCTTAGCGGGACTAGCGGGGGGGGAGTACGAGCAGTACTTC.

Comment on this clone: A junction boundary mismatches the germline segment, possibly from a read error. This chain connects TRBV7-9 to TRBJ2-3; 10 positions agree with TRBD2. CDR3 length: 16 amino acids. CDR1 is SEHNR and CDR2 is FQNEAQ in the germline V gene (reference sequence). The CDR3 bases are TGTGCCAGCAGCCCCTGGGAGGGGCTAGCGGGGGCCAACAACTCTTTT. Translating it yields CASSPWEGLAGANNSF. Variable domain in full (rest from reference TRBV7-9 and TRBJ2-3): DTGVSQNPRHKITKRGQNVTFRCDPISEHNRLYWYRQTLGQGPEFLTYFQNEAQLEKSRLLSDRFSAERPKGSFSTLEIQRTEQGDSAMYLCASSPWEGLAGANNSFGPGTRLTVL.

The chain uses TRBV11-2 and TRBJ1-2, with 9 bases that match TRBD1. The ends lost 4 bases at V and 5 bases at J; junction bases unmatched: 8. The CDR3 consists of 15 residues. CDR1 is SGHAT, CDR2 FQNNGV, per germline. The CDR3 protein is CASSSNRDRVYGYTF. DNA for the CDR3: TGTGCCAGCAGCTCAAACCGGGACAGGGTATATGGCTACACCTTC. The variable domain in full, completed from reference TRBV11-2 and TRBJ1-2, reads EAGVAQSPRYKIIEKRQSVAFWCNPISGHATLYWYQQILGQGPKLLIQFQNNGVVDDSQLPKDRFSAERLKGVDSTLKIQPAKLEDSAVYLCASSSNRDRVYGYTFGSGTRLTVV.

The V gene is TRBV10-1, the J gene TRBJ1-5, with 7 bases identical to TRBD1. The CDR3 is made up of 17 amino acids. Germline CDR1 is WNHNN and CDR2 is SYGVQD (reference sequence). Trimming at V came to 3 bases and at J to 3 bases, leaving 11 bases not matched to a gene. Here the CDR3 reads CASSDPDIDRDNQPQHF. CDR3 DNA sequence: TGCGCCAGCAGTGATCCCGATATCGACAGGGACAATCAGCCCCAGCATTTT.

The chain couples TRBV11-3 to TRBJ1-5; D unclear. The V end was cut by 8 bases, the J end by 3 bases, with 20 bases between. CDR1 and CDR2 from the germline V gene are SGHNT and YENEEA. This CDR3 region has 16 residues. In DNA form, the CDR3 reads TGTGCCAGCTACGTGGCGGCTCCGGTAGTCAATCAGCCCCAGCATTTT. Translating gives CASYVAAPVVNQPQHF.

The V gene is TRBV2, the J gene TRBJ1-2; 9 nucleotides match TRBD1. This CDR3 has 13 residues. Germline-derived CDR1 and CDR2 are SNHLY and FYNNEI. The V gene end was trimmed by 7 bases and the J gene end by 8 bases; junction bases not matched to a gene: 8. This CDR3 reads CASKTGTGRGYTF. The CDR3 DNA sequence: TGTGCCAGCAAAACCGGGACAGGGAGAGGCTACACCTTC.

A single count supports this clone. The V gene is TRBV11-3, the J gene TRBJ1-5; D is perhaps TRBD1 (5 bases). CDR1 SGHNT and CDR2 YENEEA come from the germline V gene. V dropped 1 base and J dropped 3 bases, with 13 bases sitting between them. The length of the CDR3 is 16 residues. The chain's CDR3 is CASSLGTDSPNQPQHF. Here the CDR3 DNA reads TGTGCCAGCAGCTTAGGCACCGACAGTCCCAATCAGCCCCAGCATTTT.

The chain carries TRBV30 and TRBJ1-1; D remains unclear. V lost 3 bases and J lost 0, with 8 bases in between. The V gene's germline CDR1 is GTSNPN and CDR2 SVGIG (reference sequence). There are 13 residues in the CDR3. The CDR3 sequence: CAWRTPMNTEAFF. The CDR3 bases are TGTGCCTGGAGAACACCCATGAACACTGAAGCTTTCTTT.

V gene TRBV5-6 combines with J gene TRBJ1-2, with D maybe TRBD1 (5 bases). The CDR3 is 14 residues long. CDR1 and CDR2 (germline): SGHDT, YYEEEE. The V gene lost 3 bases and the J gene lost 3 bases, with 12 bases spanning the gap. The CDR3 region has the DNA TGTGCCAGCAGCTGGGACGGGAGGGACTATGGCTACACCTTC. Amino acids: CASSWDGRDYGYTF. Together with reference TRBV5-6 and TRBJ1-2, the CDR3 gives the full variable domain: DAGVTQSPTHLIKTRGQQVTLRCSPKSGHDTVSWYQQALGQGPQFIFQYYEEEERQRGNFPDRFSGHQFPNYSSELNVNALLLGDSALYLCASSWDGRDYGYTFGSGTRLTVV.

The chain uses TRBV9 and TRBJ2-3; TRBD2 agrees at 7 bases. V dropped 4 bases and J dropped 6; count of bases not matched to a gene: 11. In germline, CDR1 is SGDLS, CDR2 YYNGEE. This CDR3 spans 15 amino acids. CDR3 amino acids: CASSPNMLGGDTQYF. CDR3 sequence (DNA): TGTGCCAGCAGCCCTAACATGTTGGGGGGGGATACGCAGTATTTT.

The chain recombines TRBV10-2 with TRBJ2-7, with D tentatively TRBD2 (6 bases). The CDR3 totals 14 residues. Deletions cut 3 bases from V and 3 bases from J, with 12 bases between. Germline CDR1 reads WSHSY; CDR2 reads SAAADI. The CDR3 DNA reads as TGCGCCAGCAGTGATGGGGGGTTGGTCTACGAGCAGTACTTC. It specifies CASSDGGLVYEQYF.

This chain uses TRBV15 with TRBJ2-1, with 7 bases identical to TRBD2. Germline V lookup: CDR1 LNHNV, CDR2 YYDKDF (reference sequence). After removal of 5 bases from V and 4 bases from J, the junction contained 5 bases not matched to a gene. This CDR3 has 14 amino acids. Here the CDR3 DNA reads TGTGCCACCAGCTTGGGGAGGGATTACAATGAGCAGTTCTTC. Protein sequence: CATSLGRDYNEQFF.

The chain carries TRBV11-2 and TRBJ1-2, with unresolved D. The germline V gene encodes CDR1 SGHAT and CDR2 FQNNGV. Trimming pared 5 bases from V and 4 bases from J, leaving 17 bases between. The CDR3 covers 15 residues. DNA for the CDR3: TGTGCCAGCAGCATCTCAGATTACCCAGGCTATGGCTACACCTTC. It codes for CASSISDYPGYGYTF.